This T cell receptor beta chain comes out of a study of control samples from healthy donors and cancer patients. The ends were cut back, 6 bases at V and 7 bases at J, with 15 bases in the middle. CDR1 is MNHEY and CDR2 is SVGAGI in the germline V gene. The CDR3 runs to 13 residues. The assay was immunoSEQ multiplex PCR, and TCRdb's table has in-frame clones only and misses some. The top ten clones hold about 16% of a sample with about 80,000 clones, 90% to 95% of them seen once. Source material: blood. The sequence was collected from a man aged 50 to 60 in good health. The gene calls are TRBV6-5 and TRBJ1-1, with D tentatively TRBD1 (5 bases). In DNA, the CDR3 is TGTGCCAGCAGCAGGGTCGGTGGAGTTGAAGCTTTCTTT. Amino acid sequence: CASSRVGGVEAFF.